A single T cell receptor (beta chain) is shown here with its context. Its antigen remains unknown. A multiplex PCR was run with 60 Vbeta primers and 13 Jbeta primers. Authors' methods: In a later analysis, of 84 million or so unique beta chains, 9 million to 11 million appeared in at least two donors. Generated by immunoSEQ multiplex PCR, the TCRdb table keeps only in-frame clones and is missing some. V and J calls and clone size come straight from that table; D and trimming were deduced from the DNA. Seen here are about 150,000 clones, 74% observed once, and the top ten hold 2.1%. The V and J ends lost 5 bases and 8 bases, in that order; junction bases with no gene match: 7. CDR1 and CDR2 from the germline V gene are MNHEY and SVGAGI. The CDR3 runs to 14 residues. This entry is derived from a study of cytomegalovirus exposure and HLA in healthy donors. Broader study findings: Reportedly, fewer N-insertions than the roughly 700-donor mean appeared in an Asian-associated ancestry cluster in a later analysis.

Sample: PBMCs. The chain employs TRBV6-5 and TRBJ1-4, with TRBD1 identical over 8 bases. This TCR was recovered from a man younger than 45 in good health and CMV-seronegative. CDR3 sequence reads: CASSDSRGQEKLFF. The CDR3, as DNA: TGTGCCAGCAGTGATAGCAGGGGGCAGGAAAAACTGTTTTTT.